This is a list of T cell receptor beta chains from one sample in a study of T cells after yellow fever vaccination. TCRdb passed the 5' RACE reads through MiXCR, listing each CDR3 protein once. The sample lists 450,000 to 550,000 distinct CDR3 sequences; 21% were seen once. The specimen comprised PBMCs, sampled approximately 22 days after the first yellow fever vaccination. Receptors originate from a man aged 18 to 30 who received the YFV17D yellow fever vaccine. Both conserved end residues are part of each CDR3. The D gene is left open where the match is weak.

V gene: TRBV4-3; D gene: NA; J gene: TRBJ2-1; CDR3 protein: CASSQRLGGEQFF
V gene: TRBV29-1; D gene: NA; J gene: TRBJ2-5; CDR3 protein: CSVGSRVIQETQYF
V gene: TRBV19; D gene: TRBD1; J gene: TRBJ2-5; CDR3 protein: CASSTRTGDETQYF
V gene: TRBV9; D gene: NA; J gene: TRBJ2-2; CDR3 protein: CASSVASSPSGELFF
V gene: TRBV7-2; D gene: NA; J gene: TRBJ1-4; CDR3 protein: CASSLNEGNGEKLFF
V gene: TRBV27; D gene: NA; J gene: TRBJ1-5; CDR3 protein: CASRRGIGNQPQHF
V gene: TRBV10-1; D gene: TRBD2; J gene: TRBJ2-1; CDR3 protein: CASSELLAGVNEQFF
V gene: TRBV14; D gene: NA; J gene: TRBJ1-6; CDR3 protein: CASSLIRNSPLHF
V gene: TRBV7-2; D gene: NA; J gene: TRBJ2-5; CDR3 protein: CASSQTRRETQYF
V gene: TRBV5-4; D gene: NA; J gene: TRBJ1-6; CDR3 protein: CASSLVLWPGGDSPLHF
V gene: TRBV12-3/TRBV12-4; D gene: NA; J gene: TRBJ2-5; CDR3 protein: CASSLPEIGTQYF
V gene: TRBV7-3; D gene: TRBD2; J gene: TRBJ2-1; CDR3 protein: CASSLTGASGGYNEQFF
V gene: TRBV7-6; D gene: TRBD2; J gene: TRBJ2-5; CDR3 protein: CASSLFGGGLRETQYF
V gene: TRBV24-1; D gene: NA; J gene: TRBJ2-2; CDR3 protein: CATSKDSEKLFF
V gene: TRBV18; D gene: NA; J gene: TRBJ2-2; CDR3 protein: CASSPLSGGETGELFF
V gene: TRBV6-5; D gene: NA; J gene: TRBJ1-3; CDR3 protein: CASKEWRGLGNTIYF
V gene: TRBV7-2; D gene: TRBD1; J gene: TRBJ1-1; CDR3 protein: CASSLGGTGMNTEAFF
V gene: TRBV6-2/TRBV6-3; D gene: NA; J gene: TRBJ2-7; CDR3 protein: CASSFSSYEQYF
V gene: TRBV20-1; D gene: TRBD2; J gene: TRBJ2-3; CDR3 protein: CSARDWAGGGDTQYF
V gene: TRBV12-3/TRBV12-4; D gene: NA; J gene: TRBJ2-5; CDR3 protein: CASSYGAQTQYF
V gene: TRBV15; D gene: NA; J gene: TRBJ2-1; CDR3 protein: CATSRDKSSYNEQFF
V gene: TRBV7-6; D gene: NA; J gene: TRBJ1-1; CDR3 protein: CASSLVSDKAFF
V gene: TRBV5-6; D gene: NA; J gene: TRBJ2-2; CDR3 protein: CASSELGRGNTGELFF
V gene: TRBV6-2/TRBV6-3; D gene: NA; J gene: TRBJ2-5; CDR3 protein: CASSYSSPAGQETQYF
V gene: TRBV6-2/TRBV6-3; D gene: NA; J gene: TRBJ2-7; CDR3 protein: CASSSHRASGSYEQYF
V gene: TRBV20-1; D gene: NA; J gene: TRBJ1-2; CDR3 protein: CSARYTNFYGYTF
V gene: TRBV6-5; D gene: NA; J gene: TRBJ1-5; CDR3 protein: CASSYSPESNQPQHF
V gene: TRBV5-1; D gene: NA; J gene: TRBJ1-6; CDR3 protein: CASRTRAPESPLHF
V gene: TRBV6-1; D gene: NA; J gene: TRBJ2-5; CDR3 protein: CASILGGKGTQYF
V gene: TRBV7-8; D gene: NA; J gene: TRBJ1-1; CDR3 protein: CASSLARVNTEAFF
V gene: TRBV7-6; D gene: TRBD2; J gene: TRBJ2-3; CDR3 protein: CASSTRLAGGTDTQYF
V gene: TRBV9; D gene: NA; J gene: TRBJ2-5; CDR3 protein: CASSVRGAPQETQYF
V gene: TRBV6-2/TRBV6-3; D gene: TRBD1; J gene: TRBJ1-1; CDR3 protein: CASRQGGNTEAFF
V gene: TRBV4-3; D gene: NA; J gene: TRBJ1-1; CDR3 protein: CASSHRQEGTEAFF
V gene: TRBV18; D gene: TRBD2; J gene: TRBJ2-5; CDR3 protein: CASSRSGGQETQYF
V gene: TRBV19; D gene: TRBD2; J gene: TRBJ2-1; CDR3 protein: CASSTLGLAGYNEQFF
V gene: TRBV6-4; D gene: TRBD2; J gene: TRBJ2-3; CDR3 protein: CASSDSSGGRTDTQYF
V gene: TRBV7-9; D gene: NA; J gene: TRBJ1-3; CDR3 protein: CASSLGGVYSGNTIYF
V gene: TRBV4-1; D gene: TRBD2; J gene: TRBJ2-1; CDR3 protein: CASEKAGGPGNEQFF
V gene: TRBV15; D gene: TRBD2; J gene: TRBJ2-1; CDR3 protein: CATSWTSSYNEQFF
V gene: TRBV5-3; D gene: TRBD1; J gene: TRBJ2-2; CDR3 protein: CARSTGQGDTGELFF
V gene: TRBV5-4; D gene: NA; J gene: TRBJ2-7; CDR3 protein: CASSHYLYEQYF
V gene: TRBV20-1; D gene: TRBD2; J gene: TRBJ2-5; CDR3 protein: CSAPSRTSGWETQYF
V gene: TRBV5-1; D gene: TRBD2; J gene: TRBJ2-5; CDR3 protein: CASSYLAGGPETQYF
V gene: TRBV7-9; D gene: NA; J gene: TRBJ1-5; CDR3 protein: CASSLGPTGNQPQHF
V gene: TRBV18; D gene: TRBD1; J gene: TRBJ2-2; CDR3 protein: CASSPRTGANTGELFF
V gene: TRBV12-3/TRBV12-4; D gene: NA; J gene: TRBJ1-4; CDR3 protein: CASSWAATNEKLFF
V gene: TRBV4-3; D gene: NA; J gene: TRBJ2-2; CDR3 protein: CASSQESRVYTGELFF